This TCR beta chain was sequenced during a study of shared clonotypes between healthy human individuals. Assay: immunoSEQ multiplex PCR; the TCRdb copy retains only in-frame clones and omits some. In the table there are around 2.1 million clones, 95% of which are singletons. The CDR3 contains 15 residues. Trimming removed 5 bases from V and 3 bases from J, with 11 bases in between. The germline V gene has CDR1 MNHEY and CDR2 SVGAGI. The chain links TRBV6-5 to TRBJ1-6; no reliable D call. The TCR sequence derives from a young man in good health. Input material: naive CD4+ T cells sorted from blood. As for subset: CD45RA+ positively selected. In DNA form, the CDR3 reads TGTGCCAGCAGTCTCTCCAACGGCTATAATTCACCCCTCCACTTT. Protein product: CASSLSNGYNSPLHF.